This TCR beta chain stems from a study of blood T cells in healthy people across ages. Sample-barcoded 5' priming and a J-beta primer mix drove a second PCR of 7 to 11 cycles. Sequencing of every sample gave 2.5 million or more CDR3-containing paired-end reads. TCRdb re-called the 5' RACE reads through MiXCR, storing one row per CDR3 protein. The data contain under 1,000,000 distinct CDR3 sequences, about 34% of them singletons. The sample, 7.5 to 10 milliliters of peripheral blood, was drawn from each donor. Each sample gave at least 6 million isolated PBMCs. Samples each yielded at least 6 micrograms of total RNA. Details on this clonotype: Since no conserved phenylalanine or tryptophan closes the CDR3, a read error is the likely cause.

Material for sequencing was blood. This sequence was found in a young man in good health.

The DNA for the CDR3 is TGTGCCAGCAGCTTACGACTAGCGGACACCGGGGAGCTGTTTCTT. This sequence encodes CASSLRLADTGELFL. J is TRBJ2-2 and V is TRBV7-9; 9 nucleotides align to TRBD2. The CDR3 is 15 amino acids. Germline CDR1 and CDR2: SEHNR and FQNEAQ (reference sequence). The V and J ends lost 2 bases and 3 bases, in that order; junction bases with no gene match: 1.